This TCR beta chain originates from a study of cytomegalovirus exposure and HLA in healthy donors (dated by TCRdb to about 2017). The study in broad terms: According to an earlier analysis of a few hundred of the donors, 200 million or so T cells yielded 90 million to 140 million unique TCR beta sequences and about 300 Gb of sequence data. Alongside the repertoire data, information on donor age, sex, ethnicity and CMV serostatus was compiled. On average, 235,054 unique TCR beta nucleotide sequences were sequenced per donor among 398 genotyped donors of the cohort, with roughly 19% of those sequences being non-productive. Rather than drawing on any new phenotypic data, the later analysis identified candidate immune exposures from TCR beta sequences and the way those sequences occurred across donors. To study patterns of TCR occurrence, a later analysis re-analyzed previously published TCR beta repertoires from 600 to 750 donors and added high-resolution HLA genotyping. The study was designed to test whether signatures of past pathogen exposure could be identified by cataloging public T cell receptors. The study used immunosequencing to profile the T cell repertoires of 600 to 850 subjects and linked those repertoires to cytomegalovirus serostatus. Every repertoire in the discovery cohort had been generated on one and the same sequencing platform. To predict cytomegalovirus infection status, the study combined high-throughput TCR immunosequencing, statistical association of individual TCRs with disease status, and machine learning. Typing coverage differed by locus: A, B, C, DRB1 and DQB1 were typed in about 629-640 donors, DQA1 in roughly 500, DPA1 in 600 to 610, and DPB1 in roughly 450. Roughly 300 gigabases of sequencing data and some 85 million unique TCR sequences were included in an early release covering about 700 HLA-typed donors. In addition to the first cohort of 666 subjects, a separate validation cohort of approximately 130 different subjects was used. A later genetic analysis took genome-wide SNP genotypes for about 55% of the 666 donors and used that subset as a discovery cohort. To decide whether each TCR beta V gene segment behaved as functional or pseudogenic, an earlier analysis of fewer than 750 of the donors relied on high-throughput TCR beta sequencing. Roughly 5 DR-DQ haplotypes were treated as single units for association and clustering because of strong linkage in the cohort. HLA typing included class I and class II loci at four-digit resolution. The genetic ancestry cluster associated with self-reported Caucasian donors included 65% to 90% of the 398 genotyped donors. Study-wide conclusions, independent of this receptor: V-gene and J-gene trimming of TCR beta chains was associated with a missense DCLRE1C variant in a later genetic analysis, and the association was replicated in an independent cohort. The study gave a list of about 170 TCR beta chains associated with cytomegalovirus. Compared with the roughly 670-donor mean, donors in an Asian-associated ancestry cluster had fewer N-insertions in productive TCRs, according to a later genetic analysis. While some public TCRs were present in many individuals, most TCR sequences turned up only very rarely across donors. A later analysis associated approximately 17,000 TCR beta sequences with specific HLA alleles at a false discovery rate of 0.05. Linkage disequilibrium might explain the correlated functional status among segregating V segments, but an unknown experimental factor could not be excluded. In vitro tests confirmed that a few of the cytomegalovirus-associated TCR beta chains recognize cytomegalovirus antigens. A later analysis found that most CMV-associated TCR beta chains appeared HLA-restricted, with HLA associations seemingly driven largely by CMV exposure. Some IMGT-functional V segments, including TRBV6-2 and TRBV6-3, could not be distinguished by the 87-base-pair reads and were therefore excluded. A later analysis reported that several top co-occurrence clusters appeared linked to parvovirus B19, influenza, CMV and Epstein-Barr virus. A group of highly shared sequence variants was considered likely to be a technical artifact of the sequencing pipeline. A later analysis found that HLA-associated TCR beta chains were more clonally expanded and had lower generation probabilities than equally common non-associated chains. For the cohort, immune exposure information was limited to CMV serostatus. A further reported finding was that TCR beta sequences accurately predicted the HLA-A and HLA-B alleles for most subjects in the first cohort. Sequencing depth was assumed to be roughly uniform across donors in the presence/absence analyses, though that assumption may not hold. The authors suggested that the approach could potentially be generalized to other disease states and immunological phenotypes. The classifier was reported to diagnose cytomegalovirus status with high specificity and sensitivity in both the original and validation cohorts. The earlier analysis of about 600 of the donors excluded roughly 17 rarely observed V segments, including chromosome 9 orphons, because counts were too low. In a later analysis, TCR association rates were found to vary across HLA loci, with the most associated TCRs seen for DRB1 alleles and the fewest for HLA-C alleles. An earlier analysis of 450 to 750 of the donors showed that most TCR beta V segments appeared in productive rearrangements either about 87% or about 30% of the time, which broadly matched IMGT annotations. Only TCR beta chains were sequenced in this cohort, and the absence of alpha or paired-chain data limited detectable features. Because HLA typing was unavailable for some donors at each locus, only the typed subset was used in association tests. Assigning TCR associations to individual alleles was difficult when HLA alleles, especially DR and DQ, strongly co-occurred.

Concerning this clone itself: Its recognized antigen is unknown. Base quality data are lacking; no much larger clone is found one base away.

In total, approximately 690 healthy bone marrow donors made up the cohort. All cohort members were sampled while nominally healthy, although unrecorded immune exposures were likely present. The donor was CMV seropositive and belonged to the group of about 290 seropositive cohort members. A peripheral blood sample was collected from each donor, and TCR beta sequencing was performed on peripheral blood mononuclear cells. The Qiagen DNeasy Blood Extraction Kit was used to extract genomic DNA from the blood cell samples. Libraries came from the immunoSEQ multiplex PCR assay. For the multiplex PCR, a mixture combining 60 forward primers for TCR Vbeta segments and 13 reverse primers for TCR Jbeta segments was used. Amplification of the CDR3 region of rearranged TCR beta genes was performed with a multiplex PCR assay on genomic DNA. Amplified TCR beta libraries were sequenced as 87-base-pair reads on the Illumina HiSeq System. The paper's processing steps were these. Across the 600 to 700 repertoires, a later analysis counted tens of millions of unique TCR beta chains, around 11 million of which were shared by at least two donors. A nearest-neighbor algorithm error-corrected the raw reads and collapsed the reads into unique sequences, merging closely related sequences to remove PCR and sequencing errors. CDR3 sequences were aligned to IMGT reference sequences to assign V, D and J gene segments. For a sequence to be retained, a match of at least six nucleotides to both a V gene segment and a J gene segment was required. Rearrangements were called productive when the CDR3 lacked stop codons and stayed in frame with V and J; all others were non-productive. CDR3 was defined according to IMGT convention as the region running from the second conserved V-encoded cysteine to the conserved J-encoded phenylalanine. The earlier analysis of roughly 590 of the donors excluded sequences that lacked an unambiguous match to a single V gene segment. In an earlier analysis of a few hundred of the donors, V segments were called functional above 56.7% productive rearrangements and were called segregating when the between-donor standard deviation exceeded 5%. A statistical classification framework was developed to diagnose cytomegalovirus status using the catalog of TCR beta chain sequences. V and J gene assignment, in a later analysis, came from comparing TCR nucleotide sequences with IMGT/GENE-DB human TR gene sequences. The TCRdist pipeline was used in a later analysis to assign CDR3 sequences and most-parsimonious VDJ recombination scenarios. A later analysis defined each TCR beta chain by its CDR3 amino acid sequence plus V-gene family, and excluded reads lacking a unique V-gene family. A later analysis removed 550 to 650 highly shared, low-generation-probability nucleotide sequences to deal with suspected cross-contamination and a sequencing artifact. A later analysis calculated a clonal expansion index for each public chain from normalized within-repertoire ranks of inferred template counts. A later analysis computed generation probabilities with a VDJ recombination model fitted to out-of-frame rearrangements, and checked the results against IGoR. Hypergeometric tests were used in a later analysis to score TCR-TCR, TCR-HLA and TCR-CMV co-occurrence, with a repertoire-size bias correction applied to the TCR pairs. To estimate false discovery rates, a later analysis permuted the HLA or CMV assignments 20 times. In a later analysis, co-occurring TCRs were grouped with DBSCAN, and TCRdist sequence similarity was added when clustering was performed within HLA-allele-positive subsets. For co-occurrence clustering, repertoires with fewer than 30,000 or more than 120,000 public chains were excluded, along with roughly 5 repertoires with anomalous nucleotide sharing. TCRdb re-hosts the immuneACCESS table, in-frame sequences only. Its copies lack some clones; in the studies checked, an unresolved V gene accounts for under half of them, and the cause for the rest is not known. The V and J calls and clone size come from that table; D and trimming were worked out from the DNA. Within this sample are around 120,000 clones, with roughly 80% of them counted one time only. The top ten clonotypes cover roughly 30% of the sample.

The germline V gene yields KGHSH for CDR1 and LQKENI for CDR2. The V end gives up 3 bases and the J end 1 base, leaving 12 bases in the junction not matched to a gene. The CDR3 spans 17 residues, from the cysteine through the phenylalanine. Kept here is only the CDR3 DNA, which spans 51 bases and is read in frame from base 1. The specimen was PBMCs. The source of this sequence is a man aged 60 to 69 in good health and CMV-seropositive. Here the chain combines TRBV18 and TRBJ2-7; the junction holds 7 bases that match TRBD2. This receptor carries the CDR3 CASSPPSPAGKSYEQYF. The DNA is as follows: TGTGCCAGCTCACCGCCTAGTCCAGCGGGGAAGTCCTACGAGCAGTACTTC.